The T cell receptor (beta chain) described here comes from a study of EBV T-cell therapy then PD-1 blockade in nasopharyngeal carcinoma. The assay was immunoSEQ multiplex PCR, and TCRdb's table has in-frame clones only and misses some. This sample carries under 25,000 clones, 84% of them seen once, and the ten largest clones take around 30%. Turning to this clone: Its specificity is unknown.

Deletions cut 4 bases from V and 4 bases from J, with 19 bases between. There are 16 residues in the CDR3. Germline V lookup: CDR1 LGHNA, CDR2 YSLEER. The treatment denotes: AdE1-LMPpoly-expanded autologous EBV-specific T-cell therapy followed by anti-PD-1 nivolumab. The specimen was CD8+ T cells from blood, collected around day 35 from a patient whose treatment included autologous EBV-specific T cells and nivolumab. The clonotype comes from a man aged 35 to 55 with nasopharyngeal carcinoma. This chain connects TRBV4-3 to TRBJ2-5, with D tentatively TRBD1 or TRBD2 (5 bases each). CDR3 sequence reads: CASSPNLARGRETQYF. CDR3 nucleotide sequence: TGCGCCAGCAGCCCTAACCTGGCACGGGGCCGAGAGACCCAGTACTTC.